The TCR beta chain described here comes from a study of shared clonotypes between healthy human individuals. Study-level points and caveats: Generation of non-shared clonotypes was less probable than generation of clonotypes shared by all four donors.

The V and J ends lost 2 bases and 8 bases respectively, with 18 bases between them. Germline-derived CDR1 and CDR2 are MNHEY and SVGAGI. This CDR3 is built from 15 residues. For this clone: Antigen: not known.

Clones were sequenced by immunoSEQ multiplex PCR, and TCRdb holds only the in-frame ones, with some missing. The sample has around 1,900,000 clones; roughly 95% are singletons. The naive CD8 population came from CD45RO-negative cells selected for CCR7, without terminally differentiated effector memory CD45RA+ cells. Specimen: naive CD8+ T cells from PBMCs. This chain connects TRBV6-5 to TRBJ1-2, with no clear D. The sequence was obtained from a man aged 18 to 29 in good health. Some clones in this sample may be carry-over from other donors' samples. The CDR3, as DNA: TGTGCCAGCAGTTACGGTCAGTCGCCCGCCGACGGCTACACCTTC. Protein sequence: CASSYGQSPADGYTF.